The T cell receptor (beta chain) under discussion was sequenced for a study of T cells in Graves' hyperthyroidism and ophthalmopathy. Template material for amplifying TCR beta CDR3 regions consisted of RNA transcripts. HTBI primers were the set used in a first-round RT-PCR of the TCR CDR3. One entry per CDR3 protein results from TCRdb running MiXCR on the multiplex PCR reads. The repertoire includes 45,000 to 75,000 distinct CDR3 sequences, roughly 50% of them detected once, and under 15% sits in the top ten. V was trimmed by 5 bases and J by 0 bases, leaving 10 bases between them. The CDR3 covers 14 residues. Germline V gene sequence: CDR1 KGHDR, CDR2 SFDVKD.

This chain links TRBV24-1 with TRBJ2-7; no definite D call. Sequencing input: blood. The origin of this receptor is a woman in her twenties or thirties with Graves' ophthalmopathy. CDR3 sequence reads: CATSVDLSSYEQYF. The CDR3 coding sequence is TGTGCCACCAGTGTTGACTTGAGCTCCTACGAGCAGTACTTC.